The entry below describes one T cell receptor (beta chain). The source of the sample is a study of cytomegalovirus exposure and HLA in healthy donors. Primers: 60 Vbeta forward and 13 Jbeta reverse. Sequencing was performed with immunoSEQ multiplex PCR; in TCRdb, only in-frame clones are kept and a portion is missing. The table shows 150,000 to 200,000 clones, with about 80% occurring only once. CDR3 size: 15 residues. Germline values: CDR1 SGHTA, CDR2 FQGNSA. Trimming took off 1 base at V and 3 bases at J, with 12 bases between the two ends. This clonotype was obtained from a woman aged 50 to 65 in good health and CMV-seronegative. The genes are TRBV7-2 and TRBJ1-1, with TRBD1 as a possible D gene (5 bases). Sequencing was done on a sample of PBMCs. This chain's CDR3 is CASSLEGQGYTEAFF. The CDR3 nucleotides are TGTGCCAGCAGCTTAGAGGGGCAAGGGTACACTGAAGCTTTCTTT.